The source of this TCR beta chain is a study of cytomegalovirus exposure and HLA in healthy donors. Across the study: The 500 to 850 first-cohort repertoires and the roughly 120 validation repertoires shared the same platform, a later analysis reported. Overall study findings and caveats: The listing of 150 or so TCR beta chains classed them as cytomegalovirus-associated. As confirmed in vitro, a few CMV-associated chains were specific for CMV antigens. While the bulk of TCR sequences proved rare, some public TCRs turned up in many donors.

As concerns this clone: What it recognizes is unknown.

The protocol was immunoSEQ multiplex PCR, while the TCRdb copy is restricted to in-frame clones and leaves out a portion. The top ten hold under 13% of the sample, which has approximately 160,000 clones, roughly 90% seen once. The TCR sequence derives from a woman in her late teens or twenties in good health and CMV-seropositive. Material: PBMCs.

CDR3 loop: CAWSDQGSQPQHF. In nucleotides, the CDR3 is TGTGCCTGGAGTGACCAGGGGAGTCAGCCCCAGCATTTT. This sequence joins TRBV30 and TRBJ1-5, with D perhaps TRBD1 (6 bases). Deletions cut 1 base from V and 6 bases from J, with 10 bases between. This CDR3 is built from 13 residues. CDR1 is GTSNPN and CDR2 is SVGIG in the germline V gene (reference sequence).